This TCR beta chain was sequenced during a study of CD8+ T cells in alopecia areata. Study details: Tofacitinib exposure lasted 6 to 18 months, followed by 6 months off drug. The percentage of affected scalp area served as the score of severity for treated patients.

Indicated treatment: oral pan-JAK inhibitor, 5-10 mg twice daily. With respect to this clone: Antigen: not known.

Study outcomes and limitations: Patients shared TCRs less clearly than mice did, possibly owing to HLA.

Extracted from the samples, RNA was reverse transcribed into cDNA to serve as the sequencing template. The table came from immunoSEQ multiplex PCR; TCRdb's copy has only in-frame clones and leaves some out. The repertoire has 250,000 to 300,000 clones, more than 45% of them found once; the top ten carry under 2%. Trimming removed 5 bases at V and 7 bases at J, with 17 bases between. Germline assignment: CDR1 SQVTM and CDR2 ANQGSEA. CDR3 length equals 13 residues. The receptor was isolated from a human donor with alopecia areata. The genes are TRBV29-1 and TRBJ2-5; the D gene could be TRBD1 or TRBD2 (5 bases each). The sequences come from CD4+ T cells sorted from blood, collected at week 24, from a patient treated with tofacitinib. CDR3 protein: CSVRQLLEGTQYF. The DNA for the CDR3 is TGCAGCGTTCGACAGCTCCTTGAGGGGACCCAGTACTTC.